The clone carrying this TCR beta chain was seen a few times. No fewer than 6.5 million PBMCs went into each sample. Germline-derived CDR1 and CDR2 are SQVTM and ANQGSEA. CDR3 length equals 11 residues. Trimming left V 5 bases short and J 5 bases short, with 9 bases between. This sample is drawn from a study of blood T cells in healthy people across ages. Study in general: Template switching caught about one barcoded beta molecule for each two T cells.

Primers used in a second PCR of roughly 6 to 12 cycles were a sample-barcoded 5' primer and a J-beta primer mix. MiXCR, run by TCRdb on the 5' RACE reads, gives a single entry per CDR3 protein. The table records around 1,500,000 distinct CDR3 sequences, approximately 42% of them present only once. This chain joins TRBV29-1 and TRBJ2-5; D is ambiguous. This clonotype was obtained from a woman in her late teens or twenties in good health. What was sequenced was blood. This chain's CDR3 is CSVQPRETQYF. CDR3 nucleotides: TGCAGCGTTCAACCTCGGGAGACCCAGTACTTC.